Listed below are T cell receptor beta chains from one sample, sequenced in a study of tissue T cells after allogeneic stem cell transplantation. The data were produced by immunoSEQ multiplex PCR, yet TCRdb's version contains in-frame clones alone and is incomplete. The repertoire includes about 26,000 clones, about 90% of them detected once, and 2% sits in the top ten. This material consisted of blood, taken before transplantation. The receptor source for this set is a male donor older than 55 who later had graft-versus-host disease after an allogeneic stem cell transplant. Each CDR3 is given with its conserved first and last residue. The order of the fields is V gene, J gene, CDR3 protein.

V gene: TRBV5-1; J gene: TRBJ1-2; CDR3 protein: CASSSGTGRVNYGYTF
V gene: TRBV3-1/TRBV3-2; J gene: TRBJ1-1; CDR3 protein: CASSQYMGRGEAFF
V gene: TRBV28; J gene: TRBJ2-3; CDR3 protein: CASFLVPKGETDTQYF
V gene: TRBV3-1/TRBV3-2; J gene: TRBJ2-2; CDR3 protein: CASSSRTGPIGELFF
V gene: TRBV6-1; J gene: TRBJ1-2; CDR3 protein: CASSEYGQDYGYTF
V gene: TRBV3-1/TRBV3-2; J gene: TRBJ1-2; CDR3 protein: CASSQDKHGYTF
V gene: TRBV29-1; J gene: TRBJ2-3; CDR3 protein: CSVDGGRPITDTQYF
V gene: TRBV4-1; J gene: TRBJ2-3; CDR3 protein: CASSQTGTATDTQYF
V gene: TRBV30; J gene: TRBJ1-3; CDR3 protein: CAQQSAASSGNTIYF
V gene: TRBV5-8; J gene: TRBJ1-5; CDR3 protein: CASIQVVGGNQPQHF
V gene: TRBV15; J gene: TRBJ1-1; CDR3 protein: CATSRAHRGRNTEAFF
V gene: TRBV19; J gene: TRBJ1-1; CDR3 protein: CASSGGQLTEAFF
V gene: TRBV27; J gene: TRBJ2-3; CDR3 protein: CASSFGAGTSGPNRDTQYF
V gene: TRBV19; J gene: TRBJ1-1; CDR3 protein: CASSIGRIIHEAFF
V gene: TRBV5-8; J gene: TRBJ2-1; CDR3 protein: CASSLGLAGGLNEQFF
V gene: TRBV5-1; J gene: TRBJ1-4; CDR3 protein: CASREGRGEKLFF
V gene: TRBV5-4; J gene: TRBJ2-7; CDR3 protein: CASSFDLATTGGSYEQYF
V gene: TRBV4-2; J gene: TRBJ2-2; CDR3 protein: CASSPGTTGELFF
V gene: TRBV18; J gene: TRBJ1-5; CDR3 protein: CASSPGQVLLPQHF
V gene: TRBV7-3; J gene: TRBJ1-3; CDR3 protein: CASSLTGGPGNTIYF
V gene: TRBV25-1; J gene: TRBJ2-3; CDR3 protein: CASSEYGLQRTDTQYF
V gene: TRBV2; J gene: TRBJ2-3; CDR3 protein: CASSLSGVYTDTQYF
V gene: TRBV11-2; J gene: TRBJ2-1; CDR3 protein: CASSYRTGALYNEQFF
V gene: TRBV18; J gene: TRBJ2-7; CDR3 protein: CASSPSSLTYEQYF
V gene: TRBV2; J gene: TRBJ2-3; CDR3 protein: CASSESGSDTQYF
V gene: TRBV19; J gene: TRBJ1-6; CDR3 protein: CASSLQTGEYSPLHF
V gene: TRBV20-1; J gene: TRBJ2-1; CDR3 protein: CSASGTRGTYNEQFF
V gene: TRBV7-2; J gene: TRBJ2-1; CDR3 protein: CASSLRPGSGRANEQFF
V gene: TRBV11-3; J gene: TRBJ1-2; CDR3 protein: CASWPLRANGQGDYGYTF
V gene: TRBV10-1; J gene: TRBJ1-4; CDR3 protein: CASSESLSTNEKLFF
V gene: TRBV2; J gene: TRBJ2-5; CDR3 protein: CASSEWHIGETQYF
V gene: TRBV30; J gene: TRBJ2-5; CDR3 protein: CAWSQPGTGEAKTQYF
V gene: TRBV3-1/TRBV3-2; J gene: TRBJ2-3; CDR3 protein: CASSQPYGGHGGSTDTQYF
V gene: TRBV5-1; J gene: TRBJ2-7; CDR3 protein: CASSIDGGVYEQYF
V gene: TRBV25-1; J gene: TRBJ1-6; CDR3 protein: CASSRPDSPLHF
V gene: TRBV7-9; J gene: TRBJ1-1; CDR3 protein: CASSLQGPVTEAFF
V gene: TRBV19; J gene: TRBJ2-2; CDR3 protein: CASSPRRADTGELFF
V gene: TRBV7-9; J gene: TRBJ1-4; CDR3 protein: CASSLSAATNEKLFF
V gene: TRBV7-8; J gene: TRBJ2-7; CDR3 protein: CASSLVRGLEQYF
V gene: TRBV14; J gene: TRBJ2-3; CDR3 protein: CASSQEPSTDTQYF
V gene: TRBV11-2; J gene: TRBJ2-1; CDR3 protein: CASSSGTGKYDEQFF
V gene: TRBV11-2; J gene: TRBJ1-5; CDR3 protein: CASSLGETQPQHF